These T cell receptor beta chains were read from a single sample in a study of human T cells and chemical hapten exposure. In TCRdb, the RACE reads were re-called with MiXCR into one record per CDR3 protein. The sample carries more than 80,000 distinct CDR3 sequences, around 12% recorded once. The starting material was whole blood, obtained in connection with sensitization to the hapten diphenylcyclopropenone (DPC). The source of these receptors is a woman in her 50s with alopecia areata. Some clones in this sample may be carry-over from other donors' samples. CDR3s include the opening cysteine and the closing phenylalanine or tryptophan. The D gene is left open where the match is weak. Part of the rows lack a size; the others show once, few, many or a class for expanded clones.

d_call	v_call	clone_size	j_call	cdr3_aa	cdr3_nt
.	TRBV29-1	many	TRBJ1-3	CSVASGNTIYF	TGCAGCGTTGCTTCTGGAAACACCATATATTTT
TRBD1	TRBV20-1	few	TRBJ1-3	CSARQDRVLRF	TGCAGTGCTCGCCAAGACAGGGTTCTCCGTTTT
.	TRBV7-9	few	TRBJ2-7	CASSSPGEPIEQYF	TGTGCCAGCAGCTCGCCTGGGGAGCCTATCGAGCAGTACTTC
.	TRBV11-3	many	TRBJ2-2	CASSLRGAQNTGELFF	TGTGCCAGCAGCTTAAGGGGGGCGCAGAACACCGGGGAGCTGTTTTTT
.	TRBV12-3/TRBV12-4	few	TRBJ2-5	CASSQGTQETQYF	TGTGCCAGCAGTCAGGGGACCCAAGAGACCCAGTACTTC
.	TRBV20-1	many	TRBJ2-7	CSAKHTGTRYYEQYF	TGCAGTGCTAAACATACCGGGACCCGGTACTACGAGCAGTACTTC
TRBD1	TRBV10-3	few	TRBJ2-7	CATSPGQGYEQYF	TGTGCCACATCACCGGGACAGGGTTACGAGCAGTACTTC
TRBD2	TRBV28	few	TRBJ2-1	CASSFPALAVPEQFF	TGTGCCAGCAGTTTTCCGGCACTAGCGGTACCCGAGCAGTTCTTC
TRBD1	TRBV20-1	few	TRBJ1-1	CSADPSQGVKAFF	TGCAGTGCCGACCCTTCCCAGGGGGTGAAAGCTTTCTTT
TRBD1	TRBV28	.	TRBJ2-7	CASRGTGGAADEQYF	TGTGCCAGCAGGGGGACAGGGGGCGCTGCGGACGAGCAGTACTTC
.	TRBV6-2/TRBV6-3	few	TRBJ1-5	CASSYPEGLMGQPQHF	TGTGCCAGCAGTTACCCGGAGGGACTTATGGGTCAGCCCCAGCATTTT
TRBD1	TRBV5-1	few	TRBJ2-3	CASSAGTGTDTQYF	TGCGCCAGCAGCGCCGGGACAGGCACAGATACGCAGTATTTT
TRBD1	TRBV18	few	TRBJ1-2	CASSYDRDNGYTF	TGTGCCAGCTCTTACGACAGGGACAATGGCTACACCTTC
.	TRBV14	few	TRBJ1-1	CASSPQGRGSTEAFF	TGTGCCAGCAGCCCGCAGGGACGGGGTAGCACTGAAGCTTTCTTT
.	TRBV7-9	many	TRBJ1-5	CASSVDSSNQPQHF	TGTGCCAGCAGCGTAGACAGTAGCAATCAGCCCCAGCATTTT
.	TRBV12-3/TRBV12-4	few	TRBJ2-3	CASSNIDMDTQYF	TGTGCCAGCAGTAATATAGACATGGATACGCAGTATTTT
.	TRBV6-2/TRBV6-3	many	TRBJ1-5	CASRQGEGNQPQHF	TGTGCCAGCAGACAGGGCGAAGGCAATCAGCCCCAGCATTTT
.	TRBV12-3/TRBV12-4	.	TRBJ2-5	CASSLGWKQETQYF	TGTGCCAGCAGTTTAGGGTGGAAGCAAGAGACCCAGTACTTC
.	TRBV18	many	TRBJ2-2	CASSPALGSGELFF	TGTGCCAGCTCACCTGCCCTCGGGTCCGGGGAGCTGTTTTTT
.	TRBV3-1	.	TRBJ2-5	CASSQDVFAANQETQYF	TGTGCCAGCAGCCAAGATGTATTCGCCGCCAACCAAGAGACCCAGTACTTC
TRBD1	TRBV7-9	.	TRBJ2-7	CASSLFSGGTYEQYF	TGTGCCAGCAGCTTATTCTCAGGGGGCACCTACGAGCAGTACTTC
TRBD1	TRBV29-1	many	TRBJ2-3	CSASRDRVSDTQYF	TGCAGCGCCTCTAGGGACAGGGTGTCGGATACGCAGTATTTT
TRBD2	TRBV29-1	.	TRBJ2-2	CSATKRENTGELFF	TGCAGCGCGACGAAGCGGGAGAACACCGGGGAGCTGTTTTTT
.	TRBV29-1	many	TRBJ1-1	CSVGTALEAFF	TGCAGCGTCGGGACCGCTCTTGAAGCTTTCTTT
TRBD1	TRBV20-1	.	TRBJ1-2	CSATLAGGPYGYTF	TGCAGTGCTACCCTGGCAGGGGGACCCTATGGCTACACCTTC
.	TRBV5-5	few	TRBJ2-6	CASSEIVGSGANVLTF	TGTGCCAGCAGCGAAATTGTTGGCTCTGGGGCCAACGTCCTGACTTTC
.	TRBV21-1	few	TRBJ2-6	CASSWGSGANVLTF	.
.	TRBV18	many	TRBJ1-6	CASSTRTDDYNSPLHF	TGTGCCAGCTCAACCCGGACGGACGATTATAATTCACCCCTCCACTTT
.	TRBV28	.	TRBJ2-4	CASSSGTSVYENIQYF	TGTGCCAGCAGTTCCGGGACTTCAGTGTACGAAAACATTCAGTACTTC
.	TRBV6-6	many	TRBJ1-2	CASSWHGAIYGYTF	TGTGCCAGCAGCTGGCACGGCGCTATCTATGGCTACACCTTC
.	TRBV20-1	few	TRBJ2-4	CSASVGPPQDIQYF	TGCAGTGCTAGTGTGGGGCCGCCCCAGGACATTCAGTACTTC
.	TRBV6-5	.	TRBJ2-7	CASRKSLASYEQYF	TGTGCCAGCAGAAAGTCACTCGCCTCCTACGAGCAGTACTTC
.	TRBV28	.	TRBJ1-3	CASTLGGSGNTIYF	TGTGCCAGCACCCTTGGAGGGTCTGGAAACACCATATATTTT
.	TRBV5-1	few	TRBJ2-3	CASSLDGTLPADTQYF	TGCGCCAGCAGCTTGGACGGGACTCTCCCCGCGGATACGCAGTATTTT
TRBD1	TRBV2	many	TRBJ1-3	CASSGTGLSGNTIYF	TGTGCCAGCAGTGGGACAGGTCTCTCTGGAAACACCATATATTTT
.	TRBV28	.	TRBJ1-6	CASSLERSPLHF	TGTGCCAGCAGTTTAGAGAGGTCACCCCTCCACTTT
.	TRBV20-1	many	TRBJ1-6	CSASAQERSPLHF	TGCAGTGCTAGCGCTCAGGAGAGATCACCCCTCCACTTT
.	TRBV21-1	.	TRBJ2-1	CASSGSPYEQFF	TGTGCCAGCAGCGGGTCCCCGTATGAGCAGTTCTTC
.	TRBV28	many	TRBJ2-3	CASTGRPKDTQYF	TGTGCCAGCACCGGCCGCCCGAAGGATACGCAGTATTTT
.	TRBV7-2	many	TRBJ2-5	CASSAKGTQYF	TGTGCCAGCAGCGCCAAAGGGACCCAGTACTTC
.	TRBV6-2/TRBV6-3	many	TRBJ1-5	CASSYSREVGNQPQHF	TGTGCCAGCAGTTACTCACGGGAGGTTGGCAATCAGCCCCAGCATTTT
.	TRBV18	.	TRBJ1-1	CASSPRGEGTEAFF	TGTGCCAGCTCACCTAGAGGGGAGGGAACTGAAGCTTTCTTT
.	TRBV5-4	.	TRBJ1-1	CASSTFNRVDTEAFF	TGTGCCAGCAGTACATTTAACAGGGTTGACACTGAAGCTTTCTTT
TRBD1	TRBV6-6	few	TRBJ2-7	CASTPHRDSNEQYF	TGTGCCAGCACCCCTCACCGGGACAGCAACGAGCAGTACTTC
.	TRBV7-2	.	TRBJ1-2	CASSSLSRDIYGYTF	TGTGCCAGCAGCTCATTGTCCCGGGACATTTATGGCTACACCTTC
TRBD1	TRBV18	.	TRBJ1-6	CASSPPGTGGKSPLHF	TGTGCCAGCTCACCACCTGGGACAGGGGGCAAATCACCCCTCCACTTT
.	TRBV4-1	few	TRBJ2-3	CASSQDTGLTTDTQYF	TGCGCCAGCAGCCAAGATACAGGACTTACCACAGATACGCAGTATTTT
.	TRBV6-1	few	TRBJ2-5	CASRLRGSAETQYF	TGTGCCAGCAGGCTCAGGGGATCAGCGGAGACCCAGTACTTC
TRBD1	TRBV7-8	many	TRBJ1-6	CASSTEKDRGTYNSPLHF	TGTGCCAGCAGCACCGAAAAGGACAGGGGAACCTATAATTCACCCCTCCACTTT
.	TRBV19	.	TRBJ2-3	CASSMSRSGGSTDTQYF	TGTGCCAGTAGTATGTCGCGTTCCGGCGGGTCCACAGATACGCAGTATTTT
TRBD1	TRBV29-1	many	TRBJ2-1	CSVAWTGKNNEQFF	TGCAGCGTGGCTTGGACAGGGAAGAACAATGAGCAGTTCTTC
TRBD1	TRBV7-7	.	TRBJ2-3	CASSLGGTGGDTQYF	TGTGCTAGCAGCTTAGGGGGGACAGGGGGAGATACGCAGTATTTT
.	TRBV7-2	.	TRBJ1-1	CASSLVGNEAFF	TGTGCCAGCAGCTTAGTAGGGAATGAAGCTTTCTTT
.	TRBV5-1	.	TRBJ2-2	CASGGRGDTGELFF	TGCGCCAGCGGAGGTAGGGGTGACACCGGGGAGCTGTTTTTT
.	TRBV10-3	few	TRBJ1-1	CAISFNRDTEAFF	TGTGCCATCAGTTTTAACAGGGACACTGAAGCTTTCTTT
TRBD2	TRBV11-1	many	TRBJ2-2	CASSLSRTSGANTGELFF	TGTGCCAGCAGCTTGTCGAGGACTAGCGGGGCGAACACCGGGGAGCTGTTTTTT
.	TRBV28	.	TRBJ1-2	CASSLSRLYGYTF	TGTGCCAGCAGTTTATCCAGGCTCTATGGCTACACCTTC